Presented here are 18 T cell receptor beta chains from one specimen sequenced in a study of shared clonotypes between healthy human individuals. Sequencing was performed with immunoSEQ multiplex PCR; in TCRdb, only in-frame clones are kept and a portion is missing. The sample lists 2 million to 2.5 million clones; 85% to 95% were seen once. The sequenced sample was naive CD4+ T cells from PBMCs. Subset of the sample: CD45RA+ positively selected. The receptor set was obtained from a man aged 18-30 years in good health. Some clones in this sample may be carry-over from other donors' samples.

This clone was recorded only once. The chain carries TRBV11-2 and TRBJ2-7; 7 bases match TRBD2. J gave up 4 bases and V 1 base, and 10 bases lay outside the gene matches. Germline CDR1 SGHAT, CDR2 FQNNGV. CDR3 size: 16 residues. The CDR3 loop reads CASSLVLGGGPYEQYF. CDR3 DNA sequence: TGTGCCAGCAGCTTAGTGTTGGGGGGAGGGCCGTACGAGCAGTACTTC.

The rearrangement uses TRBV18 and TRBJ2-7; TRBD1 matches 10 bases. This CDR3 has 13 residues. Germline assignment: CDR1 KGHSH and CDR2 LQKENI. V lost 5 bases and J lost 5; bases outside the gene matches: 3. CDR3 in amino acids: CASSTGTGDEQYF. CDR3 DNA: TGTGCCAGCTCAACGGGGACAGGGGACGAGCAGTACTTC.

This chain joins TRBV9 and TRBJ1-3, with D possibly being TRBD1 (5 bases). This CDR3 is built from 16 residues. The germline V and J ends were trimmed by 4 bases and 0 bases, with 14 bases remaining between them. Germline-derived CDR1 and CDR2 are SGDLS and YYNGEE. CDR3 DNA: TGTGCCAGCAGCCCGGGGCGATTAAGCTCTGGAAACACCATATATTTT. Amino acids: CASSPGRLSSGNTIYF.

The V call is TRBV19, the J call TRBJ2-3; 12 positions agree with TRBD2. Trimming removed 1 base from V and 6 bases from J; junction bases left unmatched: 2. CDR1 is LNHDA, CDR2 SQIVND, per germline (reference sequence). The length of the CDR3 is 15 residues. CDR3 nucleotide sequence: TGTGCCAGTAGTATAGGACTAGCGGGAGCGGATACGCAGTATTTT. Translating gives CASSIGLAGADTQYF. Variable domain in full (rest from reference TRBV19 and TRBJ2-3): DGGITQSPKYLFRKEGQNVTLSCEQNLNHDAMYWYRQDPGQGLRLIYYSQIVNDFQKGDIAEGYSVSREKKESFPLTVTSAQKNPTAFYLCASSIGLAGADTQYFGPGTRLTVL.

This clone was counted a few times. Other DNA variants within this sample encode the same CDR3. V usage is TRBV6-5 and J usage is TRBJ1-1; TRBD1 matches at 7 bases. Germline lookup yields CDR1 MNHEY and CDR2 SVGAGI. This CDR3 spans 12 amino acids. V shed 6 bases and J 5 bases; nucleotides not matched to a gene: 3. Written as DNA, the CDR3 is TGTGCCAGCAGGACAGGGCGGACTGAAGCTTTCTTT. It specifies CASRTGRTEAFF.

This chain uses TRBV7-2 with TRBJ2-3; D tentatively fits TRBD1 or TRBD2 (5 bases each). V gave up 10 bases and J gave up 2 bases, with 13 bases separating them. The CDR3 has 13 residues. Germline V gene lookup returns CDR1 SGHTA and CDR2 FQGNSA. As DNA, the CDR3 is TGTGCCACAACCGGGACCAACACAGATACGCAGTATTTT. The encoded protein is CATTGTNTDTQYF.

Written as DNA, the CDR3 is TGTGCCAGCAGTTTCAGTCATCACCGGAATTACAATGAGCAGTTCTTC. Its protein is CASSFSHHRNYNEQFF. The chain combines TRBV27 with TRBJ2-1; D gene unclear. V lost 3 bases and J 4 bases, leaving 16 bases between the germline ends. CDR3 length: 16 amino acids. The V gene's germline CDR1 is MNHEY and CDR2 SMNVEV (reference sequence).

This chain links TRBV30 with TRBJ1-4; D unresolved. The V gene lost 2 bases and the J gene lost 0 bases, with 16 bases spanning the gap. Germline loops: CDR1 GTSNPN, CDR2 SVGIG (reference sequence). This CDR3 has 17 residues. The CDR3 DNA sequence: TGTGCCTGGAGTTCAGCCCCCGCTACTTCAACTAATGAAAAACTGTTTTTT. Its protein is CAWSSAPATSTNEKLFF.

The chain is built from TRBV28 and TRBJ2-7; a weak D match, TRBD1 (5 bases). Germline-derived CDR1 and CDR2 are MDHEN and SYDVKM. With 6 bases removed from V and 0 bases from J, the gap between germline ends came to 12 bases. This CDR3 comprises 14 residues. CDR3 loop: CASRNRYSSYEQYF. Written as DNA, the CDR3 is TGTGCCAGCAGGAACAGGTACAGCTCCTACGAGCAGTACTTC.

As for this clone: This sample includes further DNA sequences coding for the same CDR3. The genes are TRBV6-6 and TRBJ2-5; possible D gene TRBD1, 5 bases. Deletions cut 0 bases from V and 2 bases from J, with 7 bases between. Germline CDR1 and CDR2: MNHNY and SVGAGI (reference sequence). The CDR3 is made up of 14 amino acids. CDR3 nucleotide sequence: TGTGCCAGCAGTTACTCGAGACAGCAAGAGACCCAGTACTTC. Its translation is CASSYSRQQETQYF.

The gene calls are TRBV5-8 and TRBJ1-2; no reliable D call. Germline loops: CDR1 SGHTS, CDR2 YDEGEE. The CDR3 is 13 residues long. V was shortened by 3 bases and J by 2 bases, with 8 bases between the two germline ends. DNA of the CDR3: TGTGCCAGCAGCTCCCTACCAAACTATGGCTACACCTTC. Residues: CASSSLPNYGYTF.

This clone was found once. The CDR3 sequence is CASRRQNNYGYTF. The CDR3 region has the DNA TGTGCCAGCAGGAGACAAAATAACTATGGCTACACCTTC. The rearrangement uses TRBV6-5 and TRBJ1-2; no definite D call. Per germline, CDR1 MNHEY and CDR2 SVGAGI. CDR3 length equals 13 residues. Trimming shortened V by 6 bases and J by 1 base, and 9 bases separated the two germline ends.

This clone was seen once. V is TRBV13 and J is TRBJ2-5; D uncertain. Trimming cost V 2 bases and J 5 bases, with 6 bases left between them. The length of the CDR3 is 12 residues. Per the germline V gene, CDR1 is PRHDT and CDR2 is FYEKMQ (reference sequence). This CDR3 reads CASSLSPETQYF. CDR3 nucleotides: TGTGCCAGCAGCTTATCCCCGGAGACCCAGTACTTC.

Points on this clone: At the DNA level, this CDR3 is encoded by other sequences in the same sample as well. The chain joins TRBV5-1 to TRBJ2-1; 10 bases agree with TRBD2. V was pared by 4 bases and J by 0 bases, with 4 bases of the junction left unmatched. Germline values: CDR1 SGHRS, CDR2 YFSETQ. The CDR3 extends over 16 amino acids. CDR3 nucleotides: TGCGCCAGCAGCGCACTAGCGGGGAGCTCCTACAATGAGCAGTTCTTC. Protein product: CASSALAGSSYNEQFF.

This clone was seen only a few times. CDR3 nucleotides: TGCAGCGTTGAAGTGGGCGGTCGTGAAAAACTGTTTTTT. It specifies CSVEVGGREKLFF. V and J are TRBV29-1 and TRBJ1-4; D unresolved. The germline CDR1 and CDR2 sequences are SQVTM and ANQGSEA. This CDR3 comprises 13 residues. V lost 1 base, J lost 7 bases, and 10 bases lay in between.

The CDR3 loop reads CASSYSLANYGYTF. Written as DNA, the CDR3 is TGTGCCAGCAGTTACAGTTTGGCTAACTATGGCTACACCTTC. The chain is built from TRBV6-6 and TRBJ1-2; D is uncertain. Germline lookup yields CDR1 MNHNY and CDR2 SVGAGI (reference sequence). V was cut by 2 bases and J by 0 bases, with 7 bases left in between. CDR3 length: 14 residues.

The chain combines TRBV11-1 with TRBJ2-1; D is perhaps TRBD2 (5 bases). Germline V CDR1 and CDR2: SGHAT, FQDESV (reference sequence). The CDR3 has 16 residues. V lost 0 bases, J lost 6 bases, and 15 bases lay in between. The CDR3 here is CASSLAGNLRGNEQFF. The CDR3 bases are TGTGCCAGCAGCTTAGCGGGCAACCTTCGGGGCAATGAGCAGTTCTTC.

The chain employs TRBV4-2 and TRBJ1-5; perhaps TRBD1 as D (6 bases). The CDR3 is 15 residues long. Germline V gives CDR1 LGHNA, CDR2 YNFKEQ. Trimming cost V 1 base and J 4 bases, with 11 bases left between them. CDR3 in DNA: TGTGCCAGCAGCCAAGCCTCCAGGGGAAATCAGCCCCAGCATTTT. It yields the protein CASSQASRGNQPQHF.